This entry is about one TCR beta chain. This clone's antigen is unknown. No much larger clonotype is one base removed from it; base qualities were not supplied. This specimen comes from a study of cytomegalovirus exposure and HLA in healthy donors (dated by TCRdb to between 2016 and 2019). At the level of the whole study: The roughly 670 repertoires of the first cohort and the 110 or so validation repertoires were produced on the same platform, according to a later analysis. The study was designed to test whether signatures of past pathogen exposure could be identified by cataloging public T cell receptors. A separate validation cohort of more than 100 different subjects was used in addition to the roughly 620-subject first cohort. High-throughput TCR immunosequencing, statistical association of individual TCRs with disease status, and machine learning were combined to predict cytomegalovirus infection status. What the work shows at the level of the full study, not this receptor alone: Of the cluster scores, roughly 95% were above 0 in a later analysis, which found that TCRs clustered in the first cohort also tended to co-occur in the 120 validation repertoires. The authors suggested that the approach could potentially be generalized to other disease states and immunological phenotypes. The classifier was reported to diagnose cytomegalovirus status with high specificity and sensitivity in both the original and validation cohorts. In the study, around 160 TCR beta chains were listed as associated with cytomegalovirus. In vitro tests confirmed that a few of the cytomegalovirus-associated TCR beta chains recognize cytomegalovirus antigens. While some public TCRs were present in many individuals, most TCR sequences turned up only very rarely across donors. All 110 or so repertoires were used to score co-occurrence in the validation cohort in a later analysis, because that analysis had no HLA typing for the cohort.

The junction shows trimming of 0 bases on V and 0 bases on J, and the gene matches do not reach 2 bases of it. Spanning cysteine to phenylalanine, the CDR3 consists of 15 amino acids. Of the read, only the CDR3 DNA is kept; its 45 bases are in frame from base 1. The germline V gene (reference sequence) yields MNHNY for CDR1 and SVGAGI for CDR2. Libraries came from the immunoSEQ multiplex PCR assay. In the authors' own workflow: A statistical classification framework was built to diagnose cytomegalovirus status from the catalog of TCR beta chain sequences. The table comes from immuneACCESS by way of TCRdb, which keeps in-frame sequences with V and J called. Part of the clones is missing from these tables; in studies checked, under half for an unresolved V gene and the rest for unknown reasons. That table gives V, J and clone size, and the DNA gave D and trimming. Present in this sample are about 240,000 clones, approximately 83% of which were seen just once. The ten largest account for 0.95% to 1.5% of the sample.

The donors belonged to the validation cohort of 120 subjects, which was separate from the roughly 700-subject first cohort. This receptor chain uses TRBV6-6 and TRBJ2-7; TRBD2 agrees with 7 junctional bases. Sequencing was carried out using PBMCs. The TCR originated in a woman in her 30s in good health and CMV-seropositive. The CDR3 protein is CASSYSGEGSYEQYF. The DNA sequence is TGTGCCAGCAGTTACTCGGGGGAGGGCTCCTACGAGCAGTACTTC.